Following are 11 T cell receptor beta chains from one sample sequenced in a study of T cells of healthy individuals. TCRdb itself ran the 5' RACE reads through MiXCR, one entry per CDR3 protein. The repertoire holds over 95,000 distinct CDR3 sequences, with 15% to 20% as singletons. The receptors stem from a human donor in good health.

This clonotype appeared a few times. The CDR3 here is CASSPGGQPQHF. The CDR3 DNA reads TGTGCCAGCAGTCCGGGAGGACAGCCCCAGCATTTT. The V and J genes are TRBV28 and TRBJ1-5; D ambiguous. Germline V gives CDR1 MDHEN, CDR2 SYDVKM. The CDR3 has 12 amino acids. Between the trimmed V and J ends, which lost 5 bases and 7 bases, there was a span of 9 bases. Variable domain in full (rest from reference TRBV28 and TRBJ1-5): DVKVTQSSRYLVKRTGEKVFLECVQDMDHENMFWYRQDPGLGLRLIYFSYDVKMKEKGDIPEGYSVSREKKERFSLILESASTNQTSMYLCASSPGGQPQHFGDGTRLSIL.

In its sample, this clonotype was seen many times. The chain couples TRBV28 to TRBJ2-1; D is perhaps TRBD2 (7 bases). The V gene's germline CDR1 is MDHEN and CDR2 SYDVKM. The length of the CDR3 is 15 residues. V lost 3 bases to trimming and J lost 4 bases, with 13 bases between them. The CDR3 loop reads CASSFEGRGYNEQFF. The DNA of the CDR3 is TGTGCCAGCAGTTTCGAGGGGAGGGGGTACAATGAGCAGTTCTTC.

The table lists this clonotype with many counts. The V gene is TRBV6-5, the J gene TRBJ1-2, with unresolved D. The V end was cut by 0 bases, the J end by 1 base, with 12 bases between. Germline V gene sequence: CDR1 MNHEY, CDR2 SVGAGI. This CDR3 has 16 residues. For the CDR3, the DNA is TGTGCCAGCAGTTACTCGACTGGAGAAATTAACTATGGCTACACCTTC. This sequence encodes CASSYSTGEINYGYTF.

Ten or more counts support this clonotype. The chain has TRBV7-2 and TRBJ2-2, with D maybe TRBD1 (5 bases). V was shortened by 0 bases and J by 7 bases, with 12 bases between the two germline ends. In germline, CDR1 is SGHTA, CDR2 FQGNSA. There are 15 residues in the CDR3. CDR3 in DNA: TGTGCCAGCAGCTTAGCTGAAACAAGGGGCGGGGAGCTGTTTTTT. It encodes CASSLAETRGGELFF.

The chain is built from TRBV10-2 and TRBJ1-1; possible D gene TRBD1, 5 bases. This CDR3 is 12 amino acids long. Deletions cut 6 bases from V and 8 bases from J, with 13 bases between. Per germline, CDR1 WSHSY and CDR2 SAAADI. CDR3 nucleotides: TGCGCCAGCAGCCAGACCGGGGCGGAAGCTTTCTTT. This sequence encodes CASSQTGAEAFF.

V usage is TRBV6-2 or TRBV6-3 and J usage is TRBJ2-5, with no clear D. Per the germline V gene, CDR1 is MNHEY and CDR2 is SVGEGT. Deletions cut 7 bases from V and 3 bases from J, with 15 bases between. The CDR3 consists of 14 residues. CDR3 region: CASNNLAFKETQYF. The CDR3, as DNA: TGTGCCAGCAACAATCTGGCTTTCAAAGAGACCCAGTACTTC.

The chain is built from TRBV20-1 and TRBJ2-1, with D possibly TRBD1 on 5 matching bases. The V gene's germline CDR1 is DFQATT and CDR2 SNEGSKA (reference sequence). Trimming removed 0 bases at V and 10 bases at J, with 13 bases between. CDR3 length: 13 amino acids. The CDR3 sequence is CSARDRLAGEQFF. The CDR3 DNA follows: TGCAGTGCTAGAGATCGACTGGCAGGGGAGCAGTTCTTC.

The table lists this clonotype with many counts. The J gene is TRBJ1-3, the V gene TRBV12-3 or TRBV12-4; TRBD1 agrees at 7 bases. This CDR3 is built from 16 residues. J lost 0 bases, V lost 3 bases, and 5 bases had no gene match. Here the CDR3 reads CASSFRQGYSGNTIYF. The CDR3 DNA reads as TGTGCCAGCAGTTTTCGACAGGGATACTCTGGAAACACCATATATTTT.

V is TRBV7-3 and J is TRBJ1-1; TRBD1 matches 9 bases. The germline V gene has CDR1 SGHTA and CDR2 FQGTGA. The CDR3 spans 15 residues. After removal of 4 bases from V and 6 bases from J, the junction contained 9 bases not matched to a gene. The CDR3 nucleotides are TGTGCCAGCAGCTCCGGGACAGGGTCTGGGGCTGAAGCTTTCTTT. It is translated as CASSSGTGSGAEAFF.

V is TRBV20-1 and J is TRBJ2-1; 8 nucleotides agree with TRBD2. The length of the CDR3 is 18 residues. Germline V gene data show CDR1 as DFQATT and CDR2 as SNEGSKA (reference sequence). The junction had 13 bases not matched to a gene; V was cut back by 3 bases and J by 0 bases. The chain's CDR3 is CSASLAGGESRSYNEQFF. The CDR3 DNA follows: TGCAGTGCTAGTTTGGCGGGGGGCGAATCTCGCTCCTACAATGAGCAGTTCTTC.

J is TRBJ2-3 and V is TRBV12-3 or TRBV12-4, with 10 bases identical to TRBD2. The V and J ends lost 5 bases and 4 bases, in that order; junction bases with no gene match: 6. The CDR3 is 15 residues long. CDR3 residues: CASSRTSGRPDTQYF. The CDR3 DNA follows: TGTGCCAGCAGTCGGACTAGCGGTCGTCCAGATACGCAGTATTTT.